The next 21 T cell receptor beta chains were all read from a single sample in a study of cytomegalovirus exposure and HLA in healthy donors. PCR used 60 Vbeta primers and 13 Jbeta primers. Assay used: immunoSEQ multiplex PCR; TCRdb lists only in-frame clones, some missing. The sample carries 310,000 or so clones, around 90% recorded once. The sequenced material came from PBMCs. These receptors originate from a woman under 30 in good health and CMV-seronegative.

Notes on this clone: Sequence at one end of the junction differs from germline and may be a read error. Other nucleotide sequences in the sample specify the same CDR3. The rearrangement links TRBV30 to TRBJ1-6; TRBD1 matches at 7 bases. This CDR3 region has 16 residues. Looked up from germline, CDR1 is GTSNPN and CDR2 is SVGIG (reference sequence). The CDR3 DNA reads TGTGCCTGGAGTGGACAGGGACGAAGATACAATTCCCCCCTCCACTTT. Translation gives CAWSGQGRRYNSPLHF.

This chain joins TRBV7-3 and TRBJ2-5; TRBD2 is a possible D gene (7 bases). The DNA end is more similar to TRBJ2-7, so the J call may be wrong. CDR1 SGHTA and CDR2 FQGTGA come from the germline V gene. This CDR3 is 13 amino acids long. The CDR3 DNA sequence: TGTGCCAGCAGCACCGGCGGGGGCGACGAGCAGTACTTC. Its protein product is CASSTGGGDEQYF.

The chain uses TRBV10-2 and TRBJ2-1, with 9 bases identical to TRBD2. Germline values: CDR1 WSHSY, CDR2 SAAADI. This CDR3 spans 13 amino acids. J was trimmed by 7 bases and V by 6 bases; bases with no gene match: 4. The CDR3 DNA sequence: TGCGCCAGCAGCATTAGCGGGGGAAATGAGCAGTTCTTC. As protein: CASSISGGNEQFF.

The V and J genes are TRBV6-5 and TRBJ2-7, with TRBD2 identical over 8 bases. The CDR3 sequence is 16 residues long. CDR1 is MNHEY, CDR2 SVGAGI, per germline. With V trimmed by 3 bases and J by 2 bases, 9 bases remained unmatched. The CDR3 bases are TGTGCCAGCAGTTATCGGAGCGGGGGAGCTGCCTACGAGCAGTACTTC. Translated, it gives CASSYRSGGAAYEQYF.

The chain combines TRBV5-1 with TRBJ2-1, with D maybe TRBD2 (5 bases). The CDR3 is 14 amino acids. Trimming removed 1 base at V and 9 bases at J, with 14 bases between. Germline values: CDR1 SGHRS, CDR2 YFSETQ. The CDR3 sequence is CASSLSEGTGEQFF. The CDR3 nucleotides read TGCGCCAGCAGCTTGTCTGAGGGAACGGGTGAGCAGTTCTTC.

The J gene is TRBJ2-7, the V gene TRBV19, with 7 nucleotides matching TRBD1. The CDR3 contains 15 residues. With 2 bases clipped from V and 3 bases from J, the junction kept 7 bases outside the gene matches. CDR1 is LNHDA and CDR2 is SQIVND in the germline V gene (reference sequence). The CDR3 coding sequence is TGTGCCAGTAGTATACAGGTGGCAGGGGGCTACGAGCAGTACTTC. Encoded protein: CASSIQVAGGYEQYF.

CDR3 amino acids: CASSGSGASGPEGDTQYF. The CDR3 bases are TGTGCCAGCAGTGGAAGTGGGGCTAGCGGGCCGGAGGGAGATACGCAGTATTTT. V and J are TRBV2 and TRBJ2-3; 8 positions match TRBD2. Per the germline V gene, CDR1 is SNHLY and CDR2 is FYNNEI. This CDR3 spans 18 amino acids. Trimming removed 4 bases from V and 5 bases from J; junction bases left unmatched: 17.

The sample holds one count of this clone. The V gene is TRBV7-9, the J gene TRBJ2-7, with a possible D match to TRBD2 (5 bases). V lost 4 bases and J lost 1, with 20 bases in between. Germline assignment: CDR1 SEHNR and CDR2 FQNEAQ (reference sequence). The CDR3 extends over 17 amino acids. The CDR3, as DNA: TGTGCCAGCAGCTCCAAGCAGGACGGTACGGGGTCCTACGAGCAGTACTTC. This encodes CASSSKQDGTGSYEQYF. Full variable domain (rest looked up from reference TRBV7-9 and TRBJ2-7): DTGVSQNPRHKITKRGQNVTFRCDPISEHNRLYWYRQTLGQGPEFLTYFQNEAQLEKSRLLSDRFSAERPKGSFSTLEIQRTEQGDSAMYLCASSSKQDGTGSYEQYFGPGTRLTVT.

The chain carries TRBV2 and TRBJ2-5, with D hard to call. Per germline, CDR1 SNHLY and CDR2 FYNNEI. The CDR3 sequence is 16 residues long. V was clipped by 0 bases and J by 4 bases, with 15 bases between them. The CDR3 DNA follows: TGTGCCAGCAGTGAAGCAATAAAGAATTCGGGAGAGACCCAGTACTTC. Encoded protein: CASSEAIKNSGETQYF.

A note on this clone: The junction departs from the called germline gene at one end, perhaps through a read error. The J gene is TRBJ1-2, the V gene TRBV7-9, with TRBD1 matching over 7 bases. This CDR3 region has 13 residues. The germline V gene encodes CDR1 SEHNR and CDR2 FQNEAQ (reference sequence). Written as DNA, the CDR3 is TGTTCCAGCACCGACAGGGTTTTGTCTGGCTACACCTTC. Amino acids: CSSTDRVLSGYTF.

The gene calls are TRBV27 and TRBJ1-1, with D possibly matching TRBD1 (5 bases). V dropped 7 bases and J dropped 0 bases, with 12 bases sitting between them. The germline V gene has CDR1 MNHEY and CDR2 SMNVEV (reference sequence). The CDR3 is made up of 14 amino acids. CDR3 amino acids: CASNLRGMNTEAFF. The CDR3 nucleotides read TGTGCCAGCAACTTGCGGGGCATGAACACTGAAGCTTTCTTT.

This clone appeared once. The chain links TRBV5-1 to TRBJ2-6; TRBD1 matches 8 bases. Unmatched junction bases numbered 6, after V lost 6 bases and J lost 1 base. Germline CDR1 reads SGHRS; CDR2 reads YFSETQ. This CDR3 is 16 amino acids long. Here the CDR3 DNA reads TGCGCCAGCACCGGACAGGGTCCTTCTGGGGCCAACGTCCTGACTTTC. Its protein is CASTGQGPSGANVLTF.

The chain joins TRBV5-4 to TRBJ1-5; TRBD1 matches 8 bases. This CDR3 region has 14 residues. Germline V lookup: CDR1 SGHNT, CDR2 YYREEE (reference sequence). J was trimmed by 5 bases and V by 4 bases; bases with no gene match: 5. The CDR3 DNA is TGTGCCAGCAGCACCGCAGGGGGCGATCAGCCCCAGCATTTT. This gives the protein CASSTAGGDQPQHF.

The chain has TRBV28 and TRBJ2-3; possibly TRBD1 for D (6 bases). The CDR3 has 15 amino acids. Trimming cost V 7 bases and J 6 bases, with 20 bases left between them. The germline V gene has CDR1 MDHEN and CDR2 SYDVKM. CDR3: CASTKMGAKRDTQYF. The CDR3 bases are TGTGCCAGCACAAAAATGGGGGCGAAGAGGGATACGCAGTATTTT. The variable domain in full, completed from reference TRBV28 and TRBJ2-3, reads DVKVTQSSRYLVKRTGEKVFLECVQDMDHENMFWYRQDPGLGLRLIYFSYDVKMKEKGDIPEGYSVSREKKERFSLILESASTNQTSMYLCASTKMGAKRDTQYFGPGTRLTVL.

In nucleotides, the CDR3 is TGCAGCGGGACGACAGGGAACACTGAAGCTTTCTTT. It codes for CSGTTGNTEAFF. V usage is TRBV29-1 and J usage is TRBJ1-1; D possibly corresponds to TRBD1 (6 bases). Trimming pared 7 bases from V and 1 base from J, leaving 10 bases between. Germline V gene data show CDR1 as SQVTM and CDR2 as ANQGSEA. The CDR3 spans 12 residues.

The chain joins TRBV9 to TRBJ2-1; TRBD1 might be the D (6 bases). CDR3 length: 15 amino acids. Between the trimmed V and J ends, which lost 0 bases and 2 bases, there was a span of 9 bases. The V gene's germline CDR1 is SGDLS and CDR2 YYNGEE. CDR3 DNA sequence: TGTGCCAGCAGCGTAGGGGGGCCGGCCTACAATGAGCAGTTCTTC. Amino acids: CASSVGGPAYNEQFF.

The chain recombines TRBV2 with TRBJ2-7; no firm D call. CDR1 and CDR2 from the germline V gene are SNHLY and FYNNEI. This CDR3 is 14 amino acids long. Trimming removed 1 base at V and 4 bases at J, with 11 bases between. DNA of the CDR3: TGTGCCAGCAGTGAAGGCAGGCTACGATACGAGCAGTACTTC. Translating it yields CASSEGRLRYEQYF.

CDR3 sequence (DNA): TGTGCCAGTTTGCAGAGCCCGGGGACTGAAGCTTTCTTT. It specifies CASLQSPGTEAFF. V gene TRBV18 combines with J gene TRBJ1-1, with D uncertain. The germline V gene has CDR1 KGHSH and CDR2 LQKENI. This CDR3 region has 13 residues. The ends were cut back, 9 bases at V and 5 bases at J, with 16 bases in the middle.

The chain uses TRBV5-1 and TRBJ2-7; D is possibly TRBD1 (5 bases). This CDR3 spans 16 amino acids. Deletions cut 4 bases from V and 6 bases from J, with 23 bases between. CDR1 and CDR2 (germline): SGHRS, YFSETQ. As DNA, the CDR3 is TGCGCCAGCAGCGATCAGGGCCCAGGTCCGTCGGCCGAGCAGTACTTC. Encoded protein: CASSDQGPGPSAEQYF. Full variable domain (remainder filled in from reference TRBV5-1 and TRBJ2-7): KAGVTQTPRYLIKTRGQQVTLSCSPISGHRSVSWYQQTPGQGLQFLFEYFSETQRNKGNFPGRFSGRQFSNSRSEMNVSTLELGDSALYLCASSDQGPGPSAEQYFGPGTRLTVT.

J is TRBJ1-2 and V is TRBV29-1; D unresolved. The CDR3 sequence is 12 residues long. Germline loops: CDR1 SQVTM, CDR2 ANQGSEA. Trimming left V 5 bases short and J 8 bases short, with 15 bases between. The CDR3 coding sequence is TGCAGCGTTTCACATCCAAGGGAGGGCTACACCTTC. Amino acid sequence: CSVSHPREGYTF. The complete variable domain, with remaining parts taken from reference TRBV29-1 and TRBJ1-2, reads SAVISQKPSRDICQRGTSLTIQCQVDSQVTMMFWYRQQPGQSLTLIATANQGSEATYESGFVIDKFPISRPNLTFSTLTVSNMSPEDSSIYLCSVSHPREGYTFGSGTRLTVV.

The chain has TRBV28 and TRBJ1-1, with D hard to call. This CDR3 spans 15 amino acids. V lost 11 bases and J lost 1, with 20 bases in between. Germline V gene sequence: CDR1 MDHEN, CDR2 SYDVKM. CDR3 protein: CAHKAERPGNTEAFF. The CDR3 bases are TGTGCCCATAAAGCGGAGCGACCCGGGAACACTGAAGCTTTCTTT.